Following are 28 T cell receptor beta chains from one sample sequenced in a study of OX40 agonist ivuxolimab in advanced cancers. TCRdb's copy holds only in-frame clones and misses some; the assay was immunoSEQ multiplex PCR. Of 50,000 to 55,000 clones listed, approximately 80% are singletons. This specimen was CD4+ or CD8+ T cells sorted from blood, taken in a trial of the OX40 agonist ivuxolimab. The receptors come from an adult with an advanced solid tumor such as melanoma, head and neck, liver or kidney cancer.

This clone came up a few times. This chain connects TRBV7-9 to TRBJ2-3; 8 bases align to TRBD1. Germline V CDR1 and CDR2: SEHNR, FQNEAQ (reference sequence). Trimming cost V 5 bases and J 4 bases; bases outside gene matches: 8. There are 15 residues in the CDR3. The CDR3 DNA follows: TGTGCCAGCAGCCCCGGACAGGGCAAGTCAGATACGCAGTATTTT. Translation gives CASSPGQGKSDTQYF. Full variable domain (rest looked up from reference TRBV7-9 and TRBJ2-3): DTGVSQNPRHKITKRGQNVTFRCDPISEHNRLYWYRQTLGQGPEFLTYFQNEAQLEKSRLLSDRFSAERPKGSFSTLEIQRTEQGDSAMYLCASSPGQGKSDTQYFGPGTRLTVL.

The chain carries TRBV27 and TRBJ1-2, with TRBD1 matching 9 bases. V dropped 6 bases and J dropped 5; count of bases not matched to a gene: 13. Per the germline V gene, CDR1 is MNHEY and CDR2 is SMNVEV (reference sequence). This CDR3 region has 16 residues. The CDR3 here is CASRDKQGAGPYGYTF. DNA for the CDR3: TGTGCCAGCAGAGACAAACAGGGGGCAGGGCCGTATGGCTACACCTTC.

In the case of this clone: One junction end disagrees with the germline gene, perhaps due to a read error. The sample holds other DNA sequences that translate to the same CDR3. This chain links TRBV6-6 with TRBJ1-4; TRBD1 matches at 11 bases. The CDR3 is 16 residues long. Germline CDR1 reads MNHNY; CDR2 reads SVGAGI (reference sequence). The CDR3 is CASSYRRTGGFGKLFF. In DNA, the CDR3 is TGTGCCAGCAGTTACAGACGGACAGGGGGCTTTGGAAAACTGTTTTTC.

CDR3 loop: CASSDRGLGGYTF. CDR3 DNA: TGTGCCAGCAGCGACCGGGGCCTGGGTGGCTACACCTTC. This sequence joins TRBV25-1 and TRBJ1-2; D might be TRBD1 (5 bases). Trimming removed 6 bases from V and 7 bases from J, with 15 bases in between. This CDR3 is 13 amino acids long. Germline CDR1 and CDR2: MGHDK and SYGVNS.

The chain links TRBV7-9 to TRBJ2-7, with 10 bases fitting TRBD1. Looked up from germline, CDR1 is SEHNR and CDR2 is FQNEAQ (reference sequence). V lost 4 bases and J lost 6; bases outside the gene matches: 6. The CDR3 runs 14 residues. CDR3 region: CASSSGTGAREQYF. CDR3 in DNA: TGTGCCAGCAGCTCCGGGACAGGGGCTCGCGAGCAGTACTTC.

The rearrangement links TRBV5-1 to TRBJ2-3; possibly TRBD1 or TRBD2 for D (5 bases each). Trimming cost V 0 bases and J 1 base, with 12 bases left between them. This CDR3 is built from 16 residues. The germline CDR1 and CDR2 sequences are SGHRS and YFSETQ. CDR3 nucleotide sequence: TGCGCCAGCAGCTTGGGACGAGGGACCGGCACAGATACGCAGTATTTT. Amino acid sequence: CASSLGRGTGTDTQYF.

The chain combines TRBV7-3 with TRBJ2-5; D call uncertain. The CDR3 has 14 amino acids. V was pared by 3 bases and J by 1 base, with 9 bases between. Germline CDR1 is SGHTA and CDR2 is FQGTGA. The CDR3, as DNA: TGTGCCAGCAGCTTCGCGGCGTCCCAAGAGACCCAGTACTTC. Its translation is CASSFAASQETQYF.

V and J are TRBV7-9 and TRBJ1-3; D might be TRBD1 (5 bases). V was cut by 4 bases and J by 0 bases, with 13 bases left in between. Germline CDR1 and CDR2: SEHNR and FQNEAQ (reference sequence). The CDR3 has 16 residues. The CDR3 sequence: CASSSGGSYSGNTIYF. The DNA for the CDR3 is TGTGCCAGCAGCTCCGGGGGGTCCTACTCTGGAAACACCATATATTTT.

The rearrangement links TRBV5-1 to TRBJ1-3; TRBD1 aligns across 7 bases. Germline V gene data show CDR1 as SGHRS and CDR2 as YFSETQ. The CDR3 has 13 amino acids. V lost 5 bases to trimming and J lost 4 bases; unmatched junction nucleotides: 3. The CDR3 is CASSDRVGNTIYF. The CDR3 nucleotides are TGCGCCAGCAGTGACAGGGTCGGAAACACCATATATTTT.

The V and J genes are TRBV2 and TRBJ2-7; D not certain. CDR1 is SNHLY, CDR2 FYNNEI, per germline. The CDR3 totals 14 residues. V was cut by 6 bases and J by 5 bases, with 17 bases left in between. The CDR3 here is CASSTEIRSNEQYF. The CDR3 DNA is TGTGCCAGCAGCACAGAGATACGATCAAACGAGCAGTACTTC.

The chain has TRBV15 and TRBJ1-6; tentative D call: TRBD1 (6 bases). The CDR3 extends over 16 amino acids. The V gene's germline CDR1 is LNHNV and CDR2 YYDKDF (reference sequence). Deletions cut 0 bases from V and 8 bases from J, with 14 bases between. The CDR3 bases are TGTGCCACCAGCAGAGAAAAGGGGGGGATGGATTCACCCCTCCACTTT. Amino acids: CATSREKGGMDSPLHF.

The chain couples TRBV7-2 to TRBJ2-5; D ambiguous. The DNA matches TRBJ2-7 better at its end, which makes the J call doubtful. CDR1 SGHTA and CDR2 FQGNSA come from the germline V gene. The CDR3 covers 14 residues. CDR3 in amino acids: CASSLYGATYEQYF. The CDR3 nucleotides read TGTGCCAGCAGCTTATATGGAGCTACCTACGAGCAGTACTTC.

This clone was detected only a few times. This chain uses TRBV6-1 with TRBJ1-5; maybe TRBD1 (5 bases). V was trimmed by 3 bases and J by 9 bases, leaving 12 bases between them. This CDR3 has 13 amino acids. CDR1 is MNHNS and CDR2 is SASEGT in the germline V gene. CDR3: CASSEDRGSPQHF. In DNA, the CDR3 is TGTGCCAGCAGTGAGGATCGGGGGTCGCCCCAGCATTTT.

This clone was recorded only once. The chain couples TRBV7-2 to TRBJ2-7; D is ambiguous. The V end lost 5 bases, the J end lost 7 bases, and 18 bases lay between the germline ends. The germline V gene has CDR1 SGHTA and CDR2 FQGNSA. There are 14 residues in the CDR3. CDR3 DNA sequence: TGTGCCAGCAGCCCCGTGGCATCGTACGTGGAGCAGTACTTC. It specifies CASSPVASYVEQYF.

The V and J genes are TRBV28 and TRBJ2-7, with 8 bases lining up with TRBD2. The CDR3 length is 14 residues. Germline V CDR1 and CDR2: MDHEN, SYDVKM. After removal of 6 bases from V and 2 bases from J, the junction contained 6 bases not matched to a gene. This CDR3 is CASRTGTSAYEQYF. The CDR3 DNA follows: TGTGCCAGCAGAACCGGGACTAGTGCCTACGAGCAGTACTTC.

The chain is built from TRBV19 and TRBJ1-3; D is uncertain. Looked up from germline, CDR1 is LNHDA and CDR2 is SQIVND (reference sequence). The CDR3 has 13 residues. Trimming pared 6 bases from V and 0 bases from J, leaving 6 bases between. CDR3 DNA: TGTGCCAGTAGACAGCGCTCTGGAAACACCATATATTTT. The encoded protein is CASRQRSGNTIYF.

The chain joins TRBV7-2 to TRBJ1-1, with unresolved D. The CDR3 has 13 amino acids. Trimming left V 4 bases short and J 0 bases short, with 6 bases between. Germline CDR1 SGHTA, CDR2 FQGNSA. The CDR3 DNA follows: TGTGCCAGCAGCTCCCAGGTGAACACTGAAGCTTTCTTT. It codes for CASSSQVNTEAFF. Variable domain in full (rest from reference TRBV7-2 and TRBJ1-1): GAGVSQSPSNKVTEKGKDVELRCDPISGHTALYWYRQSLGQGLEFLIYFQGNSAPDKSGLPSDRFSAERTGGSVSTLTIQRTQQEDSAVYLCASSSQVNTEAFFGQGTRLTVV.

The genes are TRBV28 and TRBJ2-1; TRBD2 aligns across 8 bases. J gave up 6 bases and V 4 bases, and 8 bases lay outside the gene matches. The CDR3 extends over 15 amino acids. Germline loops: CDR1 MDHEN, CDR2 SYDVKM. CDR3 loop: CASSYVTSGLNEQFF. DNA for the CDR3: TGTGCCAGCAGTTACGTAACTAGCGGACTCAATGAGCAGTTCTTC.

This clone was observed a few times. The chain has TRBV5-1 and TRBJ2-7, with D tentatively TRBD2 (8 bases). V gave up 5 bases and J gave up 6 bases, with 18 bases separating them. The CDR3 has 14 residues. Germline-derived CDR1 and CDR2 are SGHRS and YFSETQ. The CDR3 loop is CASSSGQAGGEQYF. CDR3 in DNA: TGCGCCAGCAGTTCCGGACAGGCGGGGGGCGAGCAGTACTTC.

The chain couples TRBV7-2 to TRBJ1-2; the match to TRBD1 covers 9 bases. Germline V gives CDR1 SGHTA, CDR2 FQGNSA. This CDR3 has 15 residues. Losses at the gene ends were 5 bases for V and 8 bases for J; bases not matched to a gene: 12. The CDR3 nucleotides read TGTGCCAGCAGCCGAGGGACAGGGCTCGGGGGAGGCTACACCTTC. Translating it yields CASSRGTGLGGGYTF.

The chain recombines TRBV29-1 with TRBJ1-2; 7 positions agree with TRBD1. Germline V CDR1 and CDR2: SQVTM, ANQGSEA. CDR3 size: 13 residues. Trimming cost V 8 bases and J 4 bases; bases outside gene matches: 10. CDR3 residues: CSTGDSRGYGYTF. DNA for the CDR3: TGCAGCACCGGGGACAGTCGGGGCTATGGCTACACCTTC.

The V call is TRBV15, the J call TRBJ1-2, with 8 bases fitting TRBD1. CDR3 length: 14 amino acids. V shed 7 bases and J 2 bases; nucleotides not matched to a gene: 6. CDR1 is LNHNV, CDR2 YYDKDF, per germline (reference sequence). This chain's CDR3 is CATNPRTGNYGYTF. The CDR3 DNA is TGTGCCACCAACCCCCGGACAGGGAACTATGGCTACACCTTC.

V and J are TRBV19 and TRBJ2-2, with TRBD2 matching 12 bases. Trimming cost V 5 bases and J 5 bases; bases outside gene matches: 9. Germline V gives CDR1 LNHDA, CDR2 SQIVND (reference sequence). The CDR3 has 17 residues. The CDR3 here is CASSELLAGGWTGELFF. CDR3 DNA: TGTGCCAGTAGTGAATTACTAGCGGGAGGTTGGACCGGGGAGCTGTTTTTT.

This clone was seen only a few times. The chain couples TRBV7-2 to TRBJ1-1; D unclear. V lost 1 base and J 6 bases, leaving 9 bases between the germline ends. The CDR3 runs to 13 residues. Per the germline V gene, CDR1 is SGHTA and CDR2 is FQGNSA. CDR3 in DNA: TGTGCCAGCAGCTTAGGGGGTGTGTCTGAAGCTTTCTTT. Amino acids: CASSLGGVSEAFF.

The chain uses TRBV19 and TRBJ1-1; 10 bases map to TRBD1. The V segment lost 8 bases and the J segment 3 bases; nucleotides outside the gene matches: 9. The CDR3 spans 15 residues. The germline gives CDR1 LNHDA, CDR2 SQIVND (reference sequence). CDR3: CASRDRGGGYTEAFF. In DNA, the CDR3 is TGTGCCAGTCGGGACAGGGGTGGAGGGTACACTGAAGCTTTCTTT.

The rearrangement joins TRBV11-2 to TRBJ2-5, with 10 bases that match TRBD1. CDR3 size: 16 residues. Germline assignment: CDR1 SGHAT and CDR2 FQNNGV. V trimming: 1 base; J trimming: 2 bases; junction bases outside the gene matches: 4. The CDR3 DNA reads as TGTGCCAGCAGCTTAGGGACAGGGGGGCGGCAAGAGACCCAGTACTTC. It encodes CASSLGTGGRQETQYF.

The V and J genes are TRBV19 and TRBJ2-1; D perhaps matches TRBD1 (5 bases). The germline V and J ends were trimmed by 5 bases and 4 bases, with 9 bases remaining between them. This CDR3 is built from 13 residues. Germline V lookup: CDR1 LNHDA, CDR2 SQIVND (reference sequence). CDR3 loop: CASSVDRYNEQFF. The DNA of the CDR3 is TGTGCCAGTAGTGTTGACAGATACAATGAGCAGTTCTTC.

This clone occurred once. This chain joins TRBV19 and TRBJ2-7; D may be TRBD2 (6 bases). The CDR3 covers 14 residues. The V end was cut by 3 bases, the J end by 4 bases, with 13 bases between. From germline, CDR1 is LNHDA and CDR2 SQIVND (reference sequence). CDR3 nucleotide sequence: TGTGCCAGTAGTATCTCTAGCGCCAATTACGAGCAGTACTTC. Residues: CASSISSANYEQYF.